Following are 16 T cell receptor beta chains from one sample sequenced in a study of cytomegalovirus exposure and HLA in healthy donors. The PCR employed 60 Vbeta primers together with 13 Jbeta primers. Produced via immunoSEQ multiplex PCR; TCRdb's table is partial and in-frame only. The sample includes 150,000 to 200,000 clones, about 80% of them seen just once. Source material: PBMCs. Receptors were obtained from a woman aged 18-29 years in good health and CMV-seropositive.

The genes are TRBV11-1 and TRBJ1-3; D gene ambiguous. V was shortened by 2 bases and J by 9 bases, with 11 bases between the two germline ends. This CDR3 has 13 amino acids. CDR1 and CDR2 from the germline V gene are SGHAT and FQDESV (reference sequence). DNA for the CDR3: TGTGCCAGCAGCTTAAAGGACTTCACCACCATATATTTT. Translated, it gives CASSLKDFTTIYF.

This chain uses TRBV5-4 with TRBJ2-2; D remains ambiguous. This CDR3 is built from 12 residues. Trimming removed 5 bases at V and 3 bases at J, with 5 bases between. The germline CDR1 and CDR2 sequences are SGHNT and YYREEE (reference sequence). The CDR3 bases are TGTGCCAGCAGACGGGACACCGGGGAGCTGTTTTTT. Residues: CASRRDTGELFF.

For this clone: One end of the junction fails to match germline, which may point to a read error. The rearrangement uses TRBV7-9 and TRBJ2-6; TRBD1 might be the D (5 bases). Germline CDR1 SEHNR, CDR2 FQNEAQ (reference sequence). The CDR3 runs to 15 residues. For the CDR3, the DNA is TGTTCCAGCAGCTTAGACAGTAGAGGGGCCAACGTCCTGACTTTC. Amino acid sequence: CSSSLDSRGANVLTF.

This chain connects TRBV2 to TRBJ1-6; the match to TRBD1 covers 9 bases. The V segment lost 6 bases and the J segment 11 bases; nucleotides outside the gene matches: 11. Germline V CDR1 and CDR2: SNHLY, FYNNEI. This CDR3 is 15 amino acids long. CDR3: CASREPGQGRTPLHF. In DNA, the CDR3 is TGTGCCAGCAGAGAGCCGGGACAGGGTCGAACACCCCTCCACTTT.

V usage is TRBV7-2 and J usage is TRBJ2-3; TRBD1 might be the D (7 bases). CDR1 and CDR2 (germline): SGHTA, FQGNSA. The length of the CDR3 is 16 residues. V lost 0 bases and J 8 bases, leaving 18 bases between the germline ends. CDR3 in DNA: TGTGCCAGCAGCTTAGCGCGGCAGGGGGGCGCAGGTACGCAGTATTTT. Protein sequence: CASSLARQGGAGTQYF.

This clone showed up just once. V is TRBV9 and J is TRBJ2-2; 13 bases map to TRBD2. The germline CDR1 and CDR2 sequences are SGDLS and YYNGEE. The CDR3 sequence is 17 residues long. With V trimmed by 3 bases and J by 4 bases, 6 bases remained unmatched. CDR3 sequence reads: CASSATGTSGITGELFF. CDR3 bases: TGTGCCAGCAGCGCAACCGGGACTAGCGGGATCACCGGGGAGCTGTTTTTT.

J is TRBJ2-7 and V is TRBV7-9; D gene unclear. V was clipped by 3 bases and J by 5 bases, with 5 bases between them. CDR3 length: 11 amino acids. Germline V gives CDR1 SEHNR, CDR2 FQNEAQ (reference sequence). The CDR3, as DNA: TGTGCCAGCAGCTTGACAAACGAGCAGTACTTC. It codes for CASSLTNEQYF.

This chain connects TRBV14 to TRBJ1-4, with TRBD1 identical over 7 bases. In germline, CDR1 is SGHDN, CDR2 FVKESK. Unmatched junction bases numbered 7, after V lost 1 base and J lost 8 bases. The CDR3 is 15 residues long. This CDR3 reads CASSQATGFNEKLFF. Written as DNA, the CDR3 is TGTGCCAGCAGCCAAGCGACAGGGTTTAACGAAAAACTGTTTTTT.

The gene calls are TRBV6-5 and TRBJ2-1, with 11 bases matching TRBD2. The V and J ends lost 6 bases and 6 bases, in that order; junction bases with no gene match: 7. The CDR3 is 15 amino acids. The germline V gene has CDR1 MNHEY and CDR2 SVGAGI. The CDR3 here is CASSPPGTSGNEQFF. The DNA of the CDR3 is TGTGCCAGCAGCCCCCCCGGGACTAGCGGCAATGAGCAGTTCTTC.

This clone has just one count. The chain recombines TRBV5-6 with TRBJ1-3; no reliable D call. Trimming took off 5 bases at V and 2 bases at J, with 8 bases between the two ends. The CDR3 is made up of 13 amino acids. Germline values: CDR1 SGHDT, CDR2 YYEEEE. CDR3 DNA sequence: TGTGCCAGCAGACCAAGAGCTGGAAACACCATATATTTT. This gives the protein CASRPRAGNTIYF.

The rearrangement links TRBV4-1 to TRBJ1-3; 9 positions agree with TRBD1. V gave up 4 bases and J gave up 7 bases; unmatched junction bases: 11. Germline V CDR1 and CDR2: MGHRA, YSYEKL. The CDR3 is 16 amino acids. The CDR3 DNA sequence: TGCGCCAGCAGCCCGGGACAGGGCCCTCTGAGGAACACCATATATTTT. Translating gives CASSPGQGPLRNTIYF.

The chain carries TRBV5-1 and TRBJ2-3, with D possibly matching TRBD1 (6 bases). The CDR3 runs 12 residues. Germline-derived CDR1 and CDR2 are SGHRS and YFSETQ. V lost 4 bases and J 4 bases, leaving 7 bases between the germline ends. As DNA, the CDR3 is TGCGCCAGCAGCCAGGGGCCAGATACGCAGTATTTT. As protein: CASSQGPDTQYF.

With regard to this clone: This same CDR3 is encoded by further DNA sequences in the sample. The chain recombines TRBV5-3 with TRBJ1-3, with 7 bases fitting TRBD1. TRBV5-3 has ORF status, its function being uncertain. The trim removed 4 bases at V and 7 bases at J, leaving 14 bases unmatched. There are 16 residues in the CDR3. Here the CDR3 reads CARSLTGKRQRNTIYF. Written as DNA, the CDR3 is TGTGCCAGAAGCCTGACAGGGAAAAGGCAAAGGAACACCATATATTTT.

This chain uses TRBV7-9 with TRBJ1-2, with 12 bases that match TRBD1. V lost 4 bases and J lost 0; bases outside the gene matches: 9. Germline loops: CDR1 SEHNR, CDR2 FQNEAQ (reference sequence). The CDR3 has 18 amino acids. The CDR3 spells CASSYTGTGGRSNYGYTF. CDR3 DNA: TGTGCCAGCAGCTATACCGGGACAGGGGGCAGATCTAACTATGGCTACACCTTC.

The genes are TRBV25-1 and TRBJ1-2; weak D call: TRBD1 (5 bases). Trimming pared 4 bases from V and 5 bases from J, leaving 17 bases between. There are 15 residues in the CDR3. The germline gives CDR1 MGHDK, CDR2 SYGVNS. The CDR3 protein is CASSADQGAGYGYTF. CDR3 in DNA: TGTGCCAGCAGTGCAGACCAGGGCGCCGGGTATGGCTACACCTTC.

V and J are TRBV7-2 and TRBJ2-6, with D tentatively TRBD2 (6 bases). Looked up from germline, CDR1 is SGHTA and CDR2 is FQGNSA. V was pared by 6 bases and J by 0 bases, with 15 bases between. The CDR3 has 17 amino acids. This chain's CDR3 is CASSSSGGNSGANVLTF. The CDR3 DNA is TGTGCCAGCAGTTCTTCTGGCGGGAACTCTGGGGCCAACGTCCTGACTTTC.